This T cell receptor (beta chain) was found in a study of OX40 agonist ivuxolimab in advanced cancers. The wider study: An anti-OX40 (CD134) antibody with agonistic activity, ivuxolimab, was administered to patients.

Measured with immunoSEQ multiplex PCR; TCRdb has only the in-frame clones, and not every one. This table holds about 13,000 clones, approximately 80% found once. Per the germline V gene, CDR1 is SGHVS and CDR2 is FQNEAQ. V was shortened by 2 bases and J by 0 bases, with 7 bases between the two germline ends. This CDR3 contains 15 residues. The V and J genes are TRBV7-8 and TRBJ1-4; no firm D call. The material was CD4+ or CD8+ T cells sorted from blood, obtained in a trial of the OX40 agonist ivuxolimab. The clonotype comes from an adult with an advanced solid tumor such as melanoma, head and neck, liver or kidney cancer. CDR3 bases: TGTGCCAGCAGCTTAACAGTCGCAACTAATGAAAAACTGTTTTTT. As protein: CASSLTVATNEKLFF.